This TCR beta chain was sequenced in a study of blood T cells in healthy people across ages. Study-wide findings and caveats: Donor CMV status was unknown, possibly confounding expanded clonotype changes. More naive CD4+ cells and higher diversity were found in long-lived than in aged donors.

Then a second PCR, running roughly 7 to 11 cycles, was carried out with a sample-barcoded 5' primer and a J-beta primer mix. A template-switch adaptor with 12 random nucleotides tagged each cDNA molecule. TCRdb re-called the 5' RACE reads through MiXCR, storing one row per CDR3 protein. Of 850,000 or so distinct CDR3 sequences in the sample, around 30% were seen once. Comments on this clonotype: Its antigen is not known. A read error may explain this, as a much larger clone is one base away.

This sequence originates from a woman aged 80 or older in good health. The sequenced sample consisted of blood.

In DNA, the CDR3 is TGTGCCAGCAAGCGGGGGTTTGGAGAGACCCAGTACTTC. Translated, it gives CASKRGFGETQYF. The J gene is TRBJ2-7, the V gene TRBV13; TRBD2 aligns across 8 bases. The DNA end is a closer match to TRBJ2-5, so the J assignment may be wrong. The germline V gene has CDR1 PRHDT and CDR2 FYEKMQ (reference sequence). The CDR3 is 13 amino acids.